The 24 T cell receptor beta chains reported below all come from one sample, sequenced in a study of T cell repertoires in cytomegalovirus infection. TCRdb reprocessed the reads with MiXCR, giving one entry per CDR3 protein. The sample gives 250,000 to 300,000 distinct CDR3 sequences, roughly 23% of which show up once; approximately 15% is in the top ten. The sequencing input was PBMCs. The source is a human donor in good health (CMV status not recorded). Some clones in this sample may be carry-over from other donors' samples.

This clonotype was picked up a small number of times. The rearrangement uses TRBV27 and TRBJ2-7; either TRBD1 or TRBD2 may supply D (5 bases each). Germline values: CDR1 MNHEY, CDR2 SMNVEV (reference sequence). The CDR3 is made up of 14 amino acids. V lost 7 bases and J lost 3, with 16 bases in between. The CDR3 here is CASTRRGRIYEQYF. CDR3 in DNA: TGTGCCAGCACCCGAAGGGGACGGATCTACGAGCAGTACTTC.

This chain connects TRBV19 to TRBJ1-2, with a weak D call TRBD1 (6 bases). Trimming pared 5 bases from V and 8 bases from J, leaving 9 bases between. The CDR3 length is 11 residues. Germline CDR1 and CDR2: LNHDA and SQIVND (reference sequence). In DNA form, the CDR3 reads TGTGCCAGTAGTCGACAGGAAGGCTACACCTTC. It translates to CASSRQEGYTF.

The sample holds many counts of this clonotype. The chain combines TRBV7-2 with TRBJ2-2; a weak D match, TRBD1 (6 bases). Between the trimmed V and J ends, which lost 5 bases and 7 bases, there was a span of 23 bases. The CDR3 covers 17 residues. The germline gives CDR1 SGHTA, CDR2 FQGNSA. The CDR3 reads CASSPLFRDIGYGELFF. The DNA of the CDR3 is TGTGCCAGCAGCCCTCTTTTTCGGGACATAGGTTACGGGGAGCTGTTTTTT.

The CDR3: CASSLSRGQGAFEQYF. The CDR3 DNA follows: TGTGCCAGCAGTTTATCGAGGGGACAGGGGGCTTTCGAGCAGTACTTC. The chain has TRBV27 and TRBJ2-7; 12 bases are shared with TRBD1. The V and J ends lost 0 bases and 6 bases, in that order; junction bases with no gene match: 6. CDR1 is MNHEY and CDR2 is SMNVEV in the germline V gene (reference sequence). This CDR3 contains 16 residues.

This clonotype was found many times. The chain joins TRBV7-2 to TRBJ2-3, with 13 bases identical to TRBD2. Germline assignment: CDR1 SGHTA and CDR2 FQGNSA. V lost 5 bases and J lost 0; bases outside the gene matches: 8. The CDR3 covers 18 residues. For the CDR3, the DNA is TGTGCCAGCAGCCCCAAAGGACTAGCGGGAGTGAGCACAGATACGCAGTATTTT. Amino acid sequence: CASSPKGLAGVSTDTQYF.

This clonotype was seen at least ten times. The chain couples TRBV7-2 to TRBJ2-3; D not resolved. CDR1 is SGHTA and CDR2 is FQGNSA in the germline V gene. The ends were cut back, 5 bases at V and 6 bases at J, with 12 bases in the middle. There are 13 residues in the CDR3. The DNA for the CDR3 is TGTGCCAGCAGCCATCGTCTCGTCGATACGCAGTATTTT. Translating it yields CASSHRLVDTQYF.

In its sample, this clonotype was seen once. The chain is built from TRBV11-2 and TRBJ1-4; no reliable D call. Trimming pared 1 base from V and 0 bases from J, leaving 6 bases between. The germline V gene encodes CDR1 SGHAT and CDR2 FQNNGV. This CDR3 has 15 amino acids. The CDR3 DNA reads as TGTGCCAGCAGCTTAGCGTGGACAACTAATGAAAAACTGTTTTTT. Its translation: CASSLAWTTNEKLFF.

The V gene is TRBV20-1, the J gene TRBJ2-1; 7 bases are a match to TRBD2. Trimming took 7 bases from V and 7 from J; bases not matched to a gene: 10. In germline, CDR1 is DFQATT, CDR2 SNEGSKA (reference sequence). The CDR3 spans 13 residues. CDR3: CSVLRLGRNEQFF. In DNA form, the CDR3 reads TGCAGTGTCCTCAGACTCGGGAGGAATGAGCAGTTCTTC.

This rearrangement joins TRBV18 to TRBJ2-6; tentative D call: TRBD1 (5 bases). Per germline, CDR1 KGHSH and CDR2 LQKENI. Trimming removed 5 bases from V and 0 bases from J, with 11 bases in between. The CDR3 totals 16 residues. The CDR3 spells CASSDSILSGANVLTF. Written as DNA, the CDR3 is TGTGCCAGCTCAGACAGCATTCTCTCTGGGGCCAACGTCCTGACTTTC.

The chain employs TRBV20-1 and TRBJ2-1, with TRBD2 identical over 10 bases. V lost 0 bases to trimming and J lost 9 bases; unmatched junction nucleotides: 8. Germline values: CDR1 DFQATT, CDR2 SNEGSKA (reference sequence). The CDR3 length is 15 residues. The CDR3 coding sequence is TGCAGTGCTAGAGACCTAGCGGGAGTCGAGGGTGAGCAGTTCTTC. Its protein product is CSARDLAGVEGEQFF.

A few counts support this clonotype. V and J are TRBV24-1 and TRBJ2-1, with TRBD1 as a possible D gene (5 bases). V gave up 6 bases and J gave up 1 base, with 12 bases separating them. The CDR3 length is 15 residues. Germline CDR1 and CDR2: KGHDR and SFDVKD. CDR3 sequence reads: CATSPTDHSYNEQFF. The CDR3 DNA reads TGTGCCACCAGTCCGACAGACCATTCCTACAATGAGCAGTTCTTC.

Ten or more counts support this clonotype. The V gene is TRBV29-1, the J gene TRBJ2-1; no definite D call. The germline V and J ends were trimmed by 3 bases and 8 bases, with 14 bases remaining between them. CDR1 SQVTM and CDR2 ANQGSEA come from the germline V gene. The CDR3 contains 13 residues. The CDR3 here is CSVDGLTGDEQFF. The CDR3 DNA sequence: TGCAGCGTTGACGGCCTTACCGGCGATGAGCAGTTCTTC.

This clonotype was recorded many times. V is TRBV12-3 or TRBV12-4 and J is TRBJ2-3; D gene unclear. The CDR3 is 14 residues long. Trimming stripped 1 base from V and 0 bases from J, with 5 bases between. The CDR3 bases are TGTGCCAGCAGTTTAGGCCCTAGCACAGATACGCAGTATTTT. Protein sequence: CASSLGPSTDTQYF.

V and J are TRBV20-1 and TRBJ2-1, with 7 bases matching TRBD2. With V trimmed by 4 bases and J by 0 bases, 9 bases remained unmatched. The CDR3 length is 16 residues. Germline CDR1 DFQATT, CDR2 SNEGSKA (reference sequence). The CDR3 loop reads CSATPLAGVSYNEQFF. The CDR3 DNA is TGCAGTGCTACTCCCCTGGCGGGGGTCTCCTACAATGAGCAGTTCTTC.

The chain is built from TRBV29-1 and TRBJ2-1; 7 nucleotides match TRBD2. Unmatched junction bases numbered 7, after V lost 4 bases and J lost 4 bases. This CDR3 is built from 14 residues. CDR1 and CDR2 (germline): SQVTM, ANQGSEA. The DNA of the CDR3 is TGCAGCGTTGGCCCCAGCGGGATTTACAATGAGCAGTTCTTC. Protein product: CSVGPSGIYNEQFF.

In this sample, this clonotype turned up once. The chain uses TRBV5-1 and TRBJ2-6, with D unclear. Trimming shortened V by 0 bases and J by 4 bases, and 20 bases separated the two germline ends. Germline V gene lookup returns CDR1 SGHRS and CDR2 YFSETQ. The CDR3 length is 19 residues. CDR3 loop: CASSLGLKAGSLGANVLTF. The CDR3 region has the DNA TGCGCCAGCAGCTTGGGGTTAAAAGCCGGATCCCTCGGGGCCAACGTCCTGACTTTC.

The table lists this clonotype with many counts. The rearrangement uses TRBV7-2 and TRBJ2-5; D gene unclear. The germline V gene has CDR1 SGHTA and CDR2 FQGNSA. The CDR3 consists of 14 residues. The ends were cut back, 1 base at V and 5 bases at J, with 11 bases in the middle. CDR3 residues: CASSLEVHRETQYF. Here the CDR3 DNA reads TGTGCCAGCAGCTTAGAGGTTCACCGGGAGACCCAGTACTTC.

In its sample, this clonotype was seen many times. The rearrangement joins TRBV7-2 to TRBJ1-2; D gene ambiguous. Germline loops: CDR1 SGHTA, CDR2 FQGNSA. This CDR3 comprises 14 residues. Trimming cost V 2 bases and J 1 base, with 8 bases left between them. CDR3 amino acids: CASSLNVGNYGYTF. The CDR3 DNA follows: TGTGCCAGCAGCTTAAACGTCGGTAACTATGGCTACACCTTC.

This clonotype was observed at least ten times. V usage is TRBV7-2 and J usage is TRBJ2-3; D unresolved. Germline V gives CDR1 SGHTA, CDR2 FQGNSA. This CDR3 is 12 amino acids long. V lost 5 bases and J 7 bases, leaving 10 bases between the germline ends. This chain's CDR3 is CASSPTLNTQYF. The CDR3, as DNA: TGTGCCAGCAGCCCCACCCTAAATACGCAGTATTTT. The whole variable domain, remainder taken from reference TRBV7-2 and TRBJ2-3, is GAGVSQSPSNKVTEKGKDVELRCDPISGHTALYWYRQSLGQGLEFLIYFQGNSAPDKSGLPSDRFSAERTGGSVSTLTIQRTQQEDSAVYLCASSPTLNTQYFGPGTRLTVL.

This clonotype was seen ten or more times. The rearrangement links TRBV7-2 to TRBJ2-1, with D possibly matching TRBD1 (6 bases). Germline loops: CDR1 SGHTA, CDR2 FQGNSA. With 3 bases removed from V and 2 bases from J, the gap between germline ends came to 8 bases. This CDR3 is 14 amino acids long. The CDR3 DNA follows: TGTGCCAGCAGCTTGGGGACAACCTACAATGAGCAGTTCTTC. It is translated as CASSLGTTYNEQFF. Full variable domain (missing parts from reference TRBV7-2 and TRBJ2-1): GAGVSQSPSNKVTEKGKDVELRCDPISGHTALYWYRQSLGQGLEFLIYFQGNSAPDKSGLPSDRFSAERTGGSVSTLTIQRTQQEDSAVYLCASSLGTTYNEQFFGPGTRLTVL.

The rearrangement joins TRBV9 to TRBJ2-7; tentatively, D is TRBD1 (6 bases). Germline V gene lookup returns CDR1 SGDLS and CDR2 YYNGEE. V lost 0 bases, J lost 4 bases, and 20 bases lay in between. The CDR3 length is 17 residues. CDR3 bases: TGTGCCAGCAGCGTAGTTGCGACCGGGACATATCCTTACGAGCAGTACTTC. This encodes CASSVVATGTYPYEQYF. Looking up the rest from reference TRBV9 and TRBJ2-7 gives the full variable domain: DSGVTQTPKHLITATGQRVTLRCSPRSGDLSVYWYQQSLDQGLQFLIQYYNGEERAKGNILERFSAQQFPDLHSELNLSSLELGDSALYFCASSVVATGTYPYEQYFGPGTRLTVT.

This clonotype was found many times. The chain recombines TRBV7-8 with TRBJ1-5, with a possible D match to TRBD1 (5 bases). CDR3 length: 14 residues. CDR1 SGHVS and CDR2 FQNEAQ come from the germline V gene. V was shortened by 1 base and J by 7 bases, with 11 bases between the two germline ends. The CDR3 reads CASSLEGLGQPQHF. In nucleotides, the CDR3 is TGTGCCAGCAGCTTAGAGGGGTTGGGGCAGCCCCAGCATTTT. The full variable domain, completed using reference TRBV7-8 and TRBJ1-5, is GAGVSQSPRYKVAKRGQDVALRCDPISGHVSLFWYQQALGQGPEFLTYFQNEAQLDKSGLPSDRFFAERPEGSVSTLKIQRTQQEDSAVYLCASSLEGLGQPQHFGDGTRLSIL.

This clonotype occurred many times. The chain is built from TRBV12-5 and TRBJ2-3, with D possibly being TRBD1 (5 bases). Deletions cut 6 bases from V and 2 bases from J, with 9 bases between. CDR1 is LGHNT and CDR2 is FRNRAP in the germline V gene. CDR3 length: 13 residues. This CDR3 reads CASGQANTDTQYF. The DNA for the CDR3 is TGTGCTAGTGGACAGGCTAACACAGATACGCAGTATTTT.

This chain joins TRBV5-5 and TRBJ2-7, with 7 bases matching TRBD1. Looked up from germline, CDR1 is SGHKS and CDR2 is YYEKEE (reference sequence). The CDR3 contains 16 residues. The V and J ends lost 4 bases and 0 bases, in that order; junction bases with no gene match: 10. This CDR3 is CASSAGTVVRSYEQYF. For the CDR3, the DNA is TGTGCCAGCAGCGCCGGGACAGTGGTCCGCTCCTACGAGCAGTACTTC.